These T cell receptor beta chains were read from a single sample in a study of blood T cells in healthy people across ages. One entry per CDR3 protein results from TCRdb running MiXCR on the 5' RACE reads. The table includes 1.5 million to 2 million distinct CDR3 sequences, roughly 30% detected once. The sample taken for sequencing was blood. The source of these receptors is a woman aged 25 to 45 in good health. Both conserved end residues are part of each CDR3. The order of the fields is clone size, CDR3 length, D gene, J gene, V gene, CDR3 protein, CDR3 DNA. D genes are given only for firm matches. Where a row states a size, it is once, few, many or the class of an expanded clone; other rows omit it.

many 15 . TRBJ2-6 TRBV7-3 CASSPGTSGANVLTF TGCGCCAGCAGCCCAGGGACATCTGGGGCCAACGTCCTGACTTTC
. 15 . TRBJ2-1 TRBV3-1 CASSQRDSPYNEQFF TGTGCCAGCAGCCAGCGGGACTCACCATACAATGAGCAGTTCTTC
. 13 TRBD1 TRBJ1-1 TRBV7-9 CASKPPQGGEAFF TGTGCCAGCAAGCCCCCACAGGGGGGAGAAGCTTTCTTT
many 14 . TRBJ2-5 TRBV7-9 CASSLVLAMETQYF TGTGCCAGCAGCTTAGTTCTAGCGATGGAGACCCAGTACTTC
few 15 TRBD2 TRBJ2-7 TRBV11-2 CASEAPGGITYEQYF TGTGCCAGCGAAGCACCCGGGGGGATAACCTACGAGCAGTACTTC
. 16 . TRBJ2-1 TRBV5-5 CASSSRQGYTYNEQFF TGTGCCAGCAGCTCTCGTCAGGGCTATACCTACAATGAGCAGTTCTTC
. 14 . TRBJ2-7 TRBV12-3/TRBV12-4 CASSIGITSYEQYF TGTGCCAGCAGTATCGGGATCACCTCCTACGAGCAGTACTTC
few 16 TRBD1 TRBJ2-5 TRBV28 CASSPTGTARQETQYF TGTGCCAGCAGTCCGACCGGGACAGCACGCCAAGAGACCCAGTACTTC
few 13 . TRBJ2-5 TRBV24-1 CATSDGSLETQYF TGTGCCACCAGTGATGGTTCTTTGGAGACCCAGTACTTC
few 16 TRBD2 TRBJ2-2 TRBV6-5 CASSYSGGGGTGELFF TGTGCCAGCAGTTACTCCGGGGGGGGAGGTACCGGGGAGCTGTTTTTT
. 15 . TRBJ1-5 TRBV7-2 CASSLDRDTMWPQHF TGTGCCAGCAGCTTAGATAGGGATACCATGTGGCCCCAGCATTTT
. 12 . TRBJ1-4 TRBV6-5 CASSQGDEKRFF TGTGCCAGCTCACAGGGAGATGAAAAACGGTTTTTT
. 16 TRBD1 TRBJ2-1 TRBV2 CASSGPGQGTYNEQFF TGTGCCAGCAGTGGGCCGGGACAGGGGACCTACAATGAGCAGTTCTTC
. 14 . TRBJ1-4 TRBV5-1 CASSQGSKSEKLFF TGCGCCAGCAGCCAAGGGTCGAAGAGTGAAAAACTGTTTTTT
many 16 . TRBJ2-3 TRBV4-1 CASSPTTSRSTDTQYF TGCGCCAGCAGCCCCACCACCAGCAGAAGCACAGATACGCAGTATTTT
few 15 . TRBJ2-7 TRBV20-1 CSAAPNRGGTYEQYF TGCAGTGCCGCCCCTAACAGGGGCGGGACCTACGAGCAGTACTTC
. 15 TRBD1 TRBJ1-6 TRBV7-8 CASSAAGQGNSPLHF TGTGCCAGCAGCGCCGCGGGACAGGGTAATTCACCCCTCCACTTT
. 14 . TRBJ2-5 TRBV7-2 CASSLSMGEETQYF TGTGCCAGCAGCTTAAGTATGGGGGAAGAGACCCAGTACTTC
few 15 TRBD2 TRBJ2-7 TRBV3-1 CASSPASSGAYEQYF TGTGCCAGCAGCCCTGCCTCTAGCGGGGCCTACGAGCAGTACTTC
few 12 . TRBJ2-5 TRBV2 CASSATTETQYF TGTGCCAGCAGTGCAACCACAGAGACCCAGTACTTC
. 18 TRBD1 TRBJ2-2 TRBV15 CATSRSYPGQGAFGELFF TGTGCCACCAGCAGATCGTATCCGGGACAGGGGGCGTTCGGGGAGCTGTTTTTT
many 14 TRBD2 TRBJ2-7 TRBV6-5 CASTRLAGSYEQYF TGTGCCAGCACCAGACTAGCGGGATCCTACGAGCAGTACTTC
. 16 . TRBJ2-5 TRBV11-2 CASSTVGAGLPGAQYF TGTGCCAGCAGCACCGTGGGGGCAGGGCTCCCCGGGGCCCAGTACTTC
few 19 TRBD2 TRBJ2-3 TRBV5-6 CASSGGLAGAPVSTDTQYF TGTGCCAGCAGCGGGGGACTAGCGGGAGCTCCGGTTAGCACAGATACGCAGTATTTT
many 13 . TRBJ2-7 TRBV7-2 CASSPGQVYEQYF TGTGCCAGCAGCCCCGGACAAGTCTACGAGCAGTACTTC
few 16 TRBD2 TRBJ2-1 TRBV6-2/TRBV6-3 CASSWTSGSSYNEQFF TGTGCCAGCAGCTGGACTAGCGGGAGCTCCTACAATGAGCAGTTCTTC
. 11 . TRBJ2-7 TRBV7-8 CASSFDFEQYF TGTGCCAGCAGCTTCGACTTTGAGCAGTACTTC
many 15 TRBD1 TRBJ1-2 TRBV29-1 CSVEQQGAKGYGYTF TGCAGCGTTGAGCAACAGGGGGCGAAGGGGTATGGCTACACCTTC
. 13 . TRBJ1-2 TRBV2 CAGSDSPNYGYTF TGTGCCGGCAGTGATTCACCTAACTATGGCTACACCTTC
. 18 . TRBJ1-2 TRBV5-1 CASSLDSGLGGANYGYTF TGCGCCAGCAGCCTCGACTCCGGGCTGGGGGGCGCCAACTATGGCTACACCTTC
. 15 . TRBJ1-1 TRBV20-1 CSASDGGGRSTEAFF TGCAGTGCTAGCGACGGGGGTGGACGGAGCACTGAAGCTTTCTTT
few 14 . TRBJ2-1 TRBV7-9 CASSSRPSYNEQFF TGTGCCAGCAGTTCTCGACCATCCTACAATGAGCAGTTCTTC
few 13 . TRBJ2-7 TRBV28 CANRDKVIYEQYF TGTGCCAACCGCGACAAGGTCATCTACGAGCAGTACTTC
few 13 TRBD1 TRBJ1-2 TRBV20-1 CSASRGTGRGYTF TGCAGTGCTAGCAGAGGGACAGGTCGTGGCTACACCTTC
. 14 . TRBJ2-2 TRBV7-9 CASSLVSTTGELFF TGTGCCAGCAGCTTAGTTTCGACTACCGGGGAGCTGTTTTTT
. 14 . TRBJ2-7 TRBV2 CASSTGTPGNEQYF TGTGCCAGCAGTACCGGGACTCCCGGAAACGAGCAGTACTTC
once 13 TRBD2 TRBJ2-5 TRBV7-9 CSSSLAGGETQYF TGTTCCAGCAGCCTAGCGGGAGGGGAGACCCAGTACTTC
many 15 TRBD2 TRBJ2-5 TRBV5-1 CASSSPDRGGETQYF TGCGCCAGCAGCTCTCCGGACCGGGGAGGGGAGACCCAGTACTTC
. 17 . TRBJ2-1 TRBV30 CAWSALGGGKVYNEQFF TGTGCCTGGAGCGCTTTGGGTGGCGGGAAGGTATACAATGAGCAGTTCTTC
. 14 . TRBJ1-5 TRBV5-1 CASSLDFPHQPQHF TGCGCCAGCAGCTTGGACTTCCCCCATCAGCCCCAGCATTTT
once 18 TRBD2 TRBJ2-3 TRBV9 CASSVGELAGTSTDTQYF TGTGCCAGCAGCGTAGGGGAACTAGCGGGGACTAGCACAGATACGCAGTATTTT
few 15 . TRBJ1-5 TRBV4-3 CASSQDKHSNQPQHF TGCGCCAGCAGCCAAGACAAACATAGCAATCAGCCCCAGCATTTT
few 14 TRBD2 TRBJ2-7 TRBV5-6 CASATSGVAYEQYF TGTGCCAGCGCGACTAGCGGGGTCGCCTACGAGCAGTACTTC
few 15 TRBD2 TRBJ2-1 TRBV6-2/TRBV6-3 CASSQRTSGANEQFF TGTGCCAGCAGCCAACGGACTAGCGGGGCCAATGAGCAGTTCTTC
many 13 . TRBJ2-5 TRBV29-1 CSVEDGLGETQYF TGCAGCGTTGAAGATGGACTGGGAGAGACCCAGTACTTC
many 14 TRBD1 TRBJ2-1 TRBV2 CASRQRTGYNEQFF TGTGCCAGCCGCCAAAGGACAGGTTACAATGAGCAGTTCTTC
. 15 . TRBJ2-5 TRBV9 CASSVGRTVQETQYF TGTGCCAGCAGCGTAGGCCGAACAGTCCAAGAGACCCAGTACTTC
. 13 . TRBJ2-7 TRBV7-6 CASSSVLYNEQYF TGTGCCAGCAGCTCCGTTCTCTACAATGAGCAGTACTTC
few 15 TRBD1 TRBJ1-4 TRBV15 CATSILGQGSLKLFF TGTGCCACCAGCATATTGGGACAGGGATCGCTGAAACTGTTTTTT
. 17 . TRBJ1-5 TRBV2 CASSQALGPYSNQPQHF TGTGCCAGCAGTCAGGCCCTGGGCCCTTATAGCAATCAGCCCCAGCATTTT
. 14 . TRBJ2-7 TRBV19 CASSSLQGGNEQYF TGTGCCAGTAGTTCACTCCAGGGTGGCAACGAGCAGTACTTC
few 16 . TRBJ2-3 TRBV7-2 CASSLAPFGERDTQYF TGTGCCAGCAGCTTAGCCCCTTTCGGGGAGAGGGATACGCAGTATTTT
. 14 . TRBJ1-4 TRBV9 CASSGQIQGEKLFF TGTGCCAGCAGCGGACAGATTCAGGGTGAAAAACTGTTTTTT
. 20 . TRBJ2-1 TRBV5-1 CASSPKVGGTTLISYNEQFF TGCGCCAGCAGCCCAAAGGTGGGGGGCACAACCCTTATTTCCTACAATGAGCAGTTCTTC
. 16 . TRBJ2-5 TRBV28 CASTTRGSGVRGEQYF TGTGCCAGCACCACGCGCGGAAGTGGGGTTAGAGGGGAGCAGTACTTC
many 16 TRBD2 TRBJ2-1 TRBV5-1 CASSLGTSGGYNEQFF TGCGCCAGCAGCTTGGGGACTAGCGGGGGCTACAATGAGCAGTTCTTC
. 16 . TRBJ2-4 TRBV4-1 CASSPIQETEKNIQYF TGCGCCAGCAGCCCAATACAGGAGACAGAAAAAAACATTCAGTACTTC
. 14 TRBD1 TRBJ1-5 TRBV28 CATRRTGGNRPQHF TGTGCCACCCGGCGGACAGGGGGCAATCGGCCCCAGCATTTT
few 11 . TRBJ2-7 TRBV28 CASSHMGEQYF TGTGCCAGCAGTCACATGGGCGAGCAGTACTTC